A single sample gave rise to the 17 T cell receptor beta chains below, sequenced in a study of cytomegalovirus exposure and HLA in healthy donors. Produced via immunoSEQ multiplex PCR; TCRdb's table is partial and in-frame only. The sample holds about 130,000 clones, nearly 90% seen once. The specimen sequenced was PBMCs. The origin of the receptors is a man younger than 45 in good health and CMV-seronegative.

The V and J genes are TRBV5-4 and TRBJ1-1; 7 bases match TRBD1. The CDR3 contains 14 residues. V dropped 5 bases and J dropped 0; count of bases not matched to a gene: 4. Germline-derived CDR1 and CDR2 are SGHNT and YYREEE (reference sequence). The CDR3 protein is CASSFGQVNTEAFF. CDR3 DNA sequence: TGTGCCAGCAGTTTCGGACAGGTGAACACTGAAGCTTTCTTT.

The chain is built from TRBV7-6 and TRBJ2-7, with D possibly being TRBD2 (7 bases). The CDR3 length is 15 residues. Trimming took off 5 bases at V and 1 base at J, with 15 bases between the two ends. Per germline, CDR1 SGHVS and CDR2 FNYEAQ. The CDR3 region is CASSKGGSSSYEQYF. In nucleotides, the CDR3 is TGTGCCAGCAGCAAGGGGGGGTCTTCATCCTACGAGCAGTACTTC.

This clone was seen a single time. Written as DNA, the CDR3 is TGTGCCAGCTCACCTGCCGGGACAGAGAATTCACCCCTCCACTTT. Translation gives CASSPAGTENSPLHF. The chain uses TRBV18 and TRBJ1-6; 7 bases map to TRBD1. CDR1 KGHSH and CDR2 LQKENI come from the germline V gene. The CDR3 extends over 15 amino acids. V dropped 3 bases and J dropped 7; count of bases not matched to a gene: 6.

The rearrangement joins TRBV5-6 to TRBJ1-6; D uncertain. The CDR3 has 14 amino acids. V lost 4 bases and J 6 bases, leaving 11 bases between the germline ends. Germline CDR1 and CDR2: SGHDT and YYEEEE. The CDR3 protein is CASSRERANSPLHF. Here the CDR3 DNA reads TGTGCCAGCAGCCGGGAGCGCGCTAATTCACCCCTCCACTTT.

The chain joins TRBV7-9 to TRBJ1-5, with D unresolved. Trimming pared 5 bases from V and 4 bases from J, leaving 6 bases between. Per germline, CDR1 SEHNR and CDR2 FQNEAQ (reference sequence). This CDR3 is 12 amino acids long. The CDR3 region is CASSLMNQPQHF. The CDR3 DNA reads TGTGCCAGCAGCCTAATGAATCAGCCCCAGCATTTT.

The CDR3, as DNA: TGTGCCAGCAGCCTATTATCGGAGGGCACCGGGGAGCTGTTTTTT. Its protein product is CASSLLSEGTGELFF. The V call is TRBV6-6, the J call TRBJ2-2; tentatively, D is TRBD2 (6 bases). The CDR3 has 15 amino acids. The germline gives CDR1 MNHNY, CDR2 SVGAGI (reference sequence). V was shortened by 6 bases and J by 4 bases, with 15 bases between the two germline ends.

The chain couples TRBV7-2 to TRBJ1-2; 10 nucleotides match TRBD1. This CDR3 region has 15 residues. The germline CDR1 and CDR2 sequences are SGHTA and FQGNSA. The V and J ends lost 5 bases and 5 bases, in that order; junction bases with no gene match: 8. The CDR3 is CASSKTGGEDYGYTF. DNA of the CDR3: TGTGCCAGCAGCAAGACAGGGGGCGAAGATTATGGCTACACCTTC.

This clone came up once. The chain couples TRBV5-4 to TRBJ1-6; 7 nucleotides agree with TRBD1. The CDR3 spans 15 residues. The junction had 7 bases not matched to a gene; V was cut back by 3 bases and J by 7 bases. Germline V gene sequence: CDR1 SGHNT, CDR2 YYREEE (reference sequence). DNA of the CDR3: TGTGCCAGCAGCTACATTGACAGGGAAAATTCACCCCTCCACTTT. Translation gives CASSYIDRENSPLHF.

V usage is TRBV7-7 and J usage is TRBJ2-1, with TRBD1 matching 9 bases. J lost 14 bases, V lost 2 bases, and 10 bases had no gene match. The CDR3 loop spans 14 amino acids. Germline V gene sequence: CDR1 SSHAT, CDR2 FNYEAQ (reference sequence). CDR3 amino acids: CASSLNGQGSVKFF. In nucleotides, the CDR3 is TGTGCCAGCAGCTTAAATGGACAGGGGTCAGTTAAGTTCTTC.

The gene calls are TRBV6-6 and TRBJ2-7, with 8 bases identical to TRBD1. The CDR3 consists of 16 residues. V shed 6 bases, J shed 6 bases, and the junction held 16 bases outside the gene matches. Germline-derived CDR1 and CDR2 are MNHNY and SVGAGI (reference sequence). The CDR3 nucleotides read TGTGCCAGCAGGGGGAAATCGGGCAGGGGGCTAGGCGAGCAGTACTTC. The encoded protein is CASRGKSGRGLGEQYF.

J is TRBJ2-2 and V is TRBV7-3; a weak D match, TRBD1 (6 bases). The CDR3 is 16 amino acids. Deletions cut 3 bases from V and 4 bases from J, with 15 bases between. Per germline, CDR1 SGHTA and CDR2 FQGTGA. CDR3: CASSFQGQGITGELFF. The CDR3 region has the DNA TGTGCCAGCAGCTTTCAGGGGCAGGGGATCACCGGGGAGCTGTTTTTT.

J is TRBJ2-1 and V is TRBV11-2; tentatively, D is TRBD2 (6 bases). Trimming cost V 4 bases and J 4 bases, with 11 bases left between them. The germline V gene has CDR1 SGHAT and CDR2 FQNNGV. The CDR3 runs 14 residues. The CDR3: CASSSPGLYNEQFF. In DNA form, the CDR3 reads TGTGCCAGCAGCTCCCCGGGACTGTACAATGAGCAGTTCTTC.

The chain links TRBV5-4 to TRBJ2-3; 10 bases map to TRBD2. The germline V gene has CDR1 SGHNT and CDR2 YYREEE (reference sequence). The CDR3 is 17 amino acids. V was clipped by 2 bases and J by 4 bases; unmatched bases: 10. CDR3: CASSFGGAGGRADTQYF. Written as DNA, the CDR3 is TGTGCCAGCAGCTTTGGAGGAGCGGGGGGGCGAGCAGATACGCAGTATTTT.

The rearrangement joins TRBV2 to TRBJ1-5, with D possibly being TRBD1 (5 bases). The CDR3 runs to 15 residues. The V and J ends lost 6 bases and 11 bases respectively, with 23 bases between them. In germline, CDR1 is SNHLY, CDR2 FYNNEI. Here the CDR3 reads CASSFGGTKWGSQHF. Here the CDR3 DNA reads TGTGCCAGCAGCTTCGGGGGGACGAAATGGGGGTCCCAGCATTTT. The full variable domain, in which reference TRBV2 and TRBJ1-5 provide the parts outside the CDR3, is EPEVTQTPSHQVTQMGQEVILRCVPISNHLYFYWYRQILGQKVEFLVSFYNNEISEKSEIFDDQFSVERPDGSNFTLKIRSTKLEDSAMYFCASSFGGTKWGSQHFGDGTRLSIL.

CDR3 residues: CASSSPPRETQYF. The CDR3, as DNA: TGTGCCAGCAGTTCCCCTCCCCGGGAGACCCAGTACTTC. The V call is TRBV28, the J call TRBJ2-5; D gene ambiguous. The germline V gene has CDR1 MDHEN and CDR2 SYDVKM. V lost 4 bases, J lost 5 bases, and 11 bases lay in between. CDR3 length: 13 residues.

This chain joins TRBV2 and TRBJ2-5; the match to TRBD1 covers 7 bases. V dropped 4 bases and J dropped 7; count of bases not matched to a gene: 3. Germline lookup yields CDR1 SNHLY and CDR2 FYNNEI. CDR3 length equals 12 residues. The CDR3 protein is CASSGQGRTQYF. Written as DNA, the CDR3 is TGTGCCAGCAGTGGACAGGGACGGACCCAGTACTTC.

This clone was counted a few times. The gene calls are TRBV7-9 and TRBJ2-7; possible D gene TRBD2, 5 bases. CDR3 length: 12 residues. Germline CDR1 and CDR2: SEHNR and FQNEAQ (reference sequence). V was cut by 5 bases and J by 7 bases, with 12 bases left in between. The CDR3 bases are TGTGCCAGCAGCCAGCGAGGGTATGAGCAGTACTTC. Its translation is CASSQRGYEQYF.